Below, 10 T cell receptor beta chains from the same sample are listed, as sequenced in a study of T cell repertoires in cytomegalovirus infection (dated by TCRdb to between 2018 and 2021). Sequencing was performed on an Illumina HiSeq 1500. Using fastp trimming at Q25 and MiXCR clonotype assembly, TCRdb reanalyzed the public sequencing data and kept in-frame beta chains. Rows matching on CDR3 protein sequence are summarized as one entry with the most common DNA and genes. The sample table records more than 650,000 distinct CDR3 sequences; less than 40% of these occur just once. 2.8% of the sample is taken by the ten largest. The sequenced sample was PBMCs. These receptors were obtained from a human donor in good health (CMV status not recorded). Some clones in this sample may be carry-over from other donors' samples.

Turning to this clonotype: Likely a read error: the CDR3 ends without its conserved phenylalanine or tryptophan. V is TRBV5-1 and J is TRBJ2-1, with D maybe TRBD1 (5 bases). There are 15 residues in the CDR3. The ends were cut back, 2 bases at V and 6 bases at J, with 15 bases in the middle. Germline V lookup: CDR1 SGHRS, CDR2 YFSETQ. The DNA for the CDR3 is TGCGCCAGCAGCTTAGGGGTTATGCAGCTCAATGAGCAGTTCTTA. Its translation is CASSLGVMQLNEQFL.

The chain links TRBV11-2 to TRBJ1-1; TRBD1 is a possible D gene (6 bases). Germline V gene lookup returns CDR1 SGHAT and CDR2 FQNNGV. This CDR3 has 13 residues. Trimming left V 1 base short and J 6 bases short, with 9 bases between. CDR3: CASSLVGGAEAFF. DNA of the CDR3: TGTGCCAGCAGCTTAGTAGGGGGGGCTGAAGCTTTCTTT. The entire variable domain, with the rest obtained from reference TRBV11-2 and TRBJ1-1, is as follows: EAGVAQSPRYKIIEKRQSVAFWCNPISGHATLYWYQQILGQGPKLLIQFQNNGVVDDSQLPKDRFSAERLKGVDSTLKIQPAKLEDSAVYLCASSLVGGAEAFFGQGTRLTVV.

Turning to this clonotype: Germline and junction disagree at one end, which may indicate a read error. The chain joins TRBV6-1 to TRBJ2-6; a weak D match, TRBD1 (5 bases). CDR1 and CDR2 from the germline V gene are MNHNS and SASEGT. The CDR3 extends over 15 amino acids. CDR3 nucleotides: TGTGCCCGCAGTGAAGCGCTGGTAGGGGCCAACGGCCTGACTTTC. Amino acids: CARSEALVGANGLTF.

The chain joins TRBV5-1 to TRBJ2-1, with 9 bases identical to TRBD1. The CDR3 length is 17 residues. Germline CDR1 is SGHRS and CDR2 is YFSETQ. Trimming cost V 4 bases and J 0 bases; bases outside gene matches: 8. CDR3 DNA: TGCGCCAGCAGCCGTAGGATGGGACAGGGCTCCTACAATGAGCAGTTCTTC. This sequence encodes CASSRRMGQGSYNEQFF.

Many counts were recorded for this clonotype. The chain combines TRBV5-1 with TRBJ1-1; perhaps TRBD1 as D (5 bases). The CDR3 runs 16 residues. V was clipped by 4 bases and J by 1 base, with 17 bases between them. The germline V gene encodes CDR1 SGHRS and CDR2 YFSETQ. CDR3 amino acids: CASSPDPGRWNTEAFF. The CDR3 region has the DNA TGCGCCAGCAGCCCTGACCCGGGACGGTGGAACACTGAAGCTTTCTTT.

Note on this clonotype: At one boundary the junction diverges from the germline segment, which might be a read error. The V and J genes are TRBV19 and TRBJ2-4; D unresolved. This CDR3 spans 15 amino acids. The germline CDR1 and CDR2 sequences are LNHDA and SQIVND (reference sequence). The CDR3 is CASSSQASAKNSQYF. CDR3 sequence (DNA): TGTGCCAGTAGTAGCCAGGCATCCGCCAAAAACAGTCAGTACTTC.

As concerns this clonotype: A much larger clone is a single base away; this may be a read error. The V and J genes are TRBV7-6 and TRBJ2-7; D gene ambiguous. CDR3 size: 13 residues. In germline, CDR1 is SGHVS, CDR2 FNYEAQ. CDR3 protein: CANSLGRGDEQYF. For the CDR3, the DNA is TGTGCCAACAGCTTAGGGCGTGGAGACGAGCAGTACTTC.

This rearrangement joins TRBV11-2 to TRBJ1-5; no definite D call. The germline V and J ends were trimmed by 3 bases and 4 bases, with 13 bases remaining between them. Germline CDR1 and CDR2: SGHAT and FQNNGV. The CDR3 has 15 amino acids. The CDR3 loop reads CASSFLPNGNQPQHF. The CDR3 bases are TGTGCCAGCAGCTTCCTCCCCAATGGTAATCAGCCCCAGCATTTT.

CDR3 DNA: TGTGCCAGTAATGTGGGAGGGCCGACAGATACGCAGTATTTT. It specifies CASNVGGPTDTQYF. The V gene is TRBV19, the J gene TRBJ2-3, with 7 bases identical to TRBD2. The V and J ends lost 7 bases and 3 bases, in that order; junction bases with no gene match: 7. The germline gives CDR1 LNHDA, CDR2 SQIVND (reference sequence). CDR3 length: 14 residues.

This clonotype was found a few times. The chain carries TRBV7-6 and TRBJ1-1; the match to TRBD1 covers 7 bases. Germline V gene sequence: CDR1 SGHVS, CDR2 FNYEAQ. V was pared by 1 base and J by 4 bases, with 12 bases of the junction left unmatched. The CDR3 runs to 17 residues. CDR3 DNA: TGTGCCAGCAGCTTAGTACTCCCAGGGGGAGGGGGCACTGAAGCTTTCTTT. As protein: CASSLVLPGGGGTEAFF.